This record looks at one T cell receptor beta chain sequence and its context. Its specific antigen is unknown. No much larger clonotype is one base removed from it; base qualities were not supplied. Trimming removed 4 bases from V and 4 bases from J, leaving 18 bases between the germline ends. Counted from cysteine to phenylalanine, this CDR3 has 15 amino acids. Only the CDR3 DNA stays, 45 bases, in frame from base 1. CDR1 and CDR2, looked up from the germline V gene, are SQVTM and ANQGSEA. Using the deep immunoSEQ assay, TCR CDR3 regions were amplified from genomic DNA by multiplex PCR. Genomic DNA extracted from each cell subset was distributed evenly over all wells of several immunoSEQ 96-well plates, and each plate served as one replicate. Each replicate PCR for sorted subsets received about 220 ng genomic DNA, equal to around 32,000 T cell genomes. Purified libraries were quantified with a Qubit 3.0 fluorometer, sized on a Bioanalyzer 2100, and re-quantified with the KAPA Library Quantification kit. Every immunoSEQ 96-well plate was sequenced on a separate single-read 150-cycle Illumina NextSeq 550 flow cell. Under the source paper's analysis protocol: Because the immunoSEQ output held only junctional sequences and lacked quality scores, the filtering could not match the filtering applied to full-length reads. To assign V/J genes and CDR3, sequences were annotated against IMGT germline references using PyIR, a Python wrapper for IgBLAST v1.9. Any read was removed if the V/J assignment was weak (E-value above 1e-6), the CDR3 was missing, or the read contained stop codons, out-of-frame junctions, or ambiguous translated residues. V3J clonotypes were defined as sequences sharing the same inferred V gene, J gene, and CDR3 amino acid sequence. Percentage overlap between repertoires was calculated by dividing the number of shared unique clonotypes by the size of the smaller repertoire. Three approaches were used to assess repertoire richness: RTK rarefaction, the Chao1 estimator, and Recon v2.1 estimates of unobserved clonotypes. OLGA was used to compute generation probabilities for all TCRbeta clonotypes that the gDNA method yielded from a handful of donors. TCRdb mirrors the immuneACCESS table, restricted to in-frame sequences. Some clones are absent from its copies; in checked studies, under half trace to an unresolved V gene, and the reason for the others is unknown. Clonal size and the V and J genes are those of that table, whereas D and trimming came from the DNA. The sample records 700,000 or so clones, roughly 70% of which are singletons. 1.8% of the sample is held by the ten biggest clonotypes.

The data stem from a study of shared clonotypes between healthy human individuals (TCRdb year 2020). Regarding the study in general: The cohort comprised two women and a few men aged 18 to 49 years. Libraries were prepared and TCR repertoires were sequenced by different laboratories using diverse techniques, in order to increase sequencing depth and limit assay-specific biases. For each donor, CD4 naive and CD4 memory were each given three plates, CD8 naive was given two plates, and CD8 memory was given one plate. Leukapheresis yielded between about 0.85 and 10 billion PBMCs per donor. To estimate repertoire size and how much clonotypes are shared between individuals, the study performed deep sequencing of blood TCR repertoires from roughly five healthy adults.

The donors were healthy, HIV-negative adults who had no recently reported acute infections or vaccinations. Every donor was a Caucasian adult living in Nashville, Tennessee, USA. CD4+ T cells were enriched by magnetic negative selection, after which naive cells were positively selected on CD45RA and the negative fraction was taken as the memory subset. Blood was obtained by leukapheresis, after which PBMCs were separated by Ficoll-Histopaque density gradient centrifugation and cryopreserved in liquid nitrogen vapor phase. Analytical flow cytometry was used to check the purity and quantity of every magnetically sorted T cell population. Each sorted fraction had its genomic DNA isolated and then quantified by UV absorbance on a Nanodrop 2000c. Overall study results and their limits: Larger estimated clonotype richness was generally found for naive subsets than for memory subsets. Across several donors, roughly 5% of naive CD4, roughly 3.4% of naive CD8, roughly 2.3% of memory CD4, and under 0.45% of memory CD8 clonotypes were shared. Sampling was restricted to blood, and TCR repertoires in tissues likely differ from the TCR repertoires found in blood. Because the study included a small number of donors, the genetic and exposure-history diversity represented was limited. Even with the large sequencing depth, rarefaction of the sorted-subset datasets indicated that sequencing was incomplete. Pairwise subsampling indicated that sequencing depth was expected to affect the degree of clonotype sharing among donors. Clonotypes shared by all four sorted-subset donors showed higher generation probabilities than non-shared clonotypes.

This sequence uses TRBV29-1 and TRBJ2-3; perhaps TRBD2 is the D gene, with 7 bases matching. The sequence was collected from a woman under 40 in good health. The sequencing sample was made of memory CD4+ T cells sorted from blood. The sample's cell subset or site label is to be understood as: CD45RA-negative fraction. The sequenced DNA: TGCAGCGTTGTTCCGCGGGGGACAAACTCAGATACGCAGTATTTT. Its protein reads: CSVVPRGTNSDTQYF.